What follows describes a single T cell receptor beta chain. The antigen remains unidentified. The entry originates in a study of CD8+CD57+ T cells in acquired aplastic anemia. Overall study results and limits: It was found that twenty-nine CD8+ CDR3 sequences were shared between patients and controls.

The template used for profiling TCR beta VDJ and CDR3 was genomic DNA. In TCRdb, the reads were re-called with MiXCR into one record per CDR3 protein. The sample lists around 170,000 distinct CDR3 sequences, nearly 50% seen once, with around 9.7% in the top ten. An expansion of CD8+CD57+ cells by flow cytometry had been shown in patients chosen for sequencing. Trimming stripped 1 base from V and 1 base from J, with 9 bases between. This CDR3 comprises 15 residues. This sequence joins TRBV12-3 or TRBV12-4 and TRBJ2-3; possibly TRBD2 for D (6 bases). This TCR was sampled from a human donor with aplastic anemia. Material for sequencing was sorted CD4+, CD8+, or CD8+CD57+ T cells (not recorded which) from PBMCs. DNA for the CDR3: TGTGCCAGCAGTTTAGTGGGACTTCGCACAGATACGCAGTATTTT. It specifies CASSLVGLRTDTQYF.